A single TCR beta chain is shown here with its context. This sample is drawn from a study of blood T cell repertoires in COVID-19. On the study more broadly: Spain, Italy and the United States supplied samples that represented acute and convalescent COVID-19.

CDR1 SGDLS and CDR2 YYNGEE come from the germline V gene. The CDR3 sequence is 13 residues long. Trimming took off 0 bases at V and 8 bases at J, with 9 bases between the two ends. This table comes from immunoSEQ multiplex PCR, and its TCRdb copy is limited to in-frame clones, with some not included. The sample carries over 200,000 clones, 85% to 90% recorded once. It was during active infection that Seattle patients were enrolled and then longitudinally followed. Sequenced sample: peripheral blood. This chain joins TRBV9 and TRBJ1-3, with D perhaps TRBD1 (5 bases). The TCR originated in a man aged 50-60 years with COVID-19, enrolled during active disease. CDR3 nucleotides: TGTGCCAGCAGCGTAGGCGGGGGGGACACCATATATTTT. It codes for CASSVGGGDTIYF.